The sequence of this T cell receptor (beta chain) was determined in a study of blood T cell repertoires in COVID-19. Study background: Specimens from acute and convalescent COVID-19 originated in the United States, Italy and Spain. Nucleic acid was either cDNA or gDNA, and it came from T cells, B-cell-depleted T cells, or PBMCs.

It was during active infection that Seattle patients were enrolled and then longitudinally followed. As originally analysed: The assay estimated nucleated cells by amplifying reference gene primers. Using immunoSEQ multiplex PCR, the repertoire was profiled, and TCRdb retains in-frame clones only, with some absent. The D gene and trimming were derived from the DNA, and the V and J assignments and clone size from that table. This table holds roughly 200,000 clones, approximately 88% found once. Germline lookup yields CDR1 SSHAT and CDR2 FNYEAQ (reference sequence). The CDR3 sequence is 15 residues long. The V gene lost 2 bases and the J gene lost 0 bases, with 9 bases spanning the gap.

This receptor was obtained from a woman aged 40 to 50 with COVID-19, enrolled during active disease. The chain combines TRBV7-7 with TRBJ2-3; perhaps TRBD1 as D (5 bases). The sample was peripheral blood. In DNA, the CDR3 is TGTGCCAGCAGCTTACGGCAGGGTAGCACAGATACGCAGTATTTT. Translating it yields CASSLRQGSTDTQYF.